The next 14 T cell receptor beta chains were all read from a single sample in a study of T-cell reconstitution after alpha-beta-depleted transplantation in children. Preparation of the TCRbeta library involved a method that used unique molecular identifiers. One entry per CDR3 protein results from TCRdb running MiXCR on the PCR reads. Of around 370,000 distinct CDR3 sequences in the sample, around 15% were seen once. The sample here was PBMCs, mostly from graft donor cells, taken 360 days after TCRalphabeta/CD19-depleted stem cell transplant. These receptors originate from a male patient between 2 and 10 years old who had a stem cell transplant for acute lymphoblastic leukemia, so the T cells may come from the graft donor.

There are many counts of this clonotype. The chain is built from TRBV7-2 and TRBJ2-3, with no clear D. This CDR3 is 13 amino acids long. Germline CDR1 reads SGHTA; CDR2 reads FQGNSA. Trimming removed 1 base at V and 2 bases at J, with 4 bases between. The CDR3 loop is CASSLDLTDTQYF. CDR3 nucleotide sequence: TGTGCCAGCAGCTTAGACCTCACAGATACGCAGTATTTT.

This clonotype was seen repeatedly, ten times or more. The CDR3 DNA reads TGTGCCAGCAGCGAATCGGGACAGGGAAGTTCACCCCTCCACTTT. Translated: CASSESGQGSSPLHF. The genes are TRBV9 and TRBJ1-6, with 9 bases lining up with TRBD1. CDR1 is SGDLS and CDR2 is YYNGEE in the germline V gene. The CDR3 sequence is 15 residues long. V shed 3 bases and J 9 bases; nucleotides not matched to a gene: 7.

This chain links TRBV6-2 or TRBV6-3 with TRBJ2-4, with 8 bases identical to TRBD2. V was clipped by 2 bases and J by 0 bases; unmatched bases: 6. The CDR3 has 17 residues. Germline lookup yields CDR1 MNHEY and CDR2 SVGEGT. The CDR3 loop reads CASSYQTSARAKNIQYF. For the CDR3, the DNA is TGTGCCAGCAGTTACCAGACTAGCGCGAGAGCCAAAAACATTCAGTACTTC.

The V gene is TRBV28, the J gene TRBJ2-1; D is ambiguous. CDR3 length: 11 residues. In germline, CDR1 is MDHEN, CDR2 SYDVKM. V was clipped by 6 bases and J by 10 bases, with 10 bases between them. CDR3 protein: CASRLLGEQFF. CDR3 DNA: TGTGCCAGCAGACTCCTGGGCGAGCAGTTCTTC.

J is TRBJ1-1 and V is TRBV25-1; 7 bases are a match to TRBD1. The V and J ends lost 3 bases and 8 bases, in that order; junction bases with no gene match: 3. The germline V gene has CDR1 MGHDK and CDR2 SYGVNS. The CDR3 is 12 amino acids. CDR3 region: CASSDRDSEAFF. The CDR3 coding sequence is TGTGCCAGCAGTGACCGGGACAGCGAAGCTTTCTTT.

This clonotype was counted a few times. The chain employs TRBV11-2 and TRBJ2-7; D is uncertain. Germline V lookup: CDR1 SGHAT, CDR2 FQNNGV. The CDR3 sequence is 12 residues long. The V end was cut by 0 bases, the J end by 5 bases, with 5 bases between. The CDR3 DNA reads TGTGCCAGCAGCTTAGAGAAGCACGAGCAGTACTTC. Translation: CASSLEKHEQYF.

The rearrangement uses TRBV21-1 and TRBJ2-7; the table names TRBD1, a call not compared with the DNA. TRBV21-1 is an annotated pseudogene. This CDR3 has 10 amino acids. The CDR3 DNA is TGTGCCAGAGAGGGGGACGAGCAGTACTTC. Its protein is CAREGDEQYF.

The V gene is TRBV20-1, the J gene TRBJ2-7; D not resolved. V lost 3 bases to trimming and J lost 11 bases, with 14 bases between them. CDR1 is DFQATT, CDR2 SNEGSKA, per germline (reference sequence). The length of the CDR3 is 11 residues. The CDR3 region is CSASPTTVEYF. CDR3 in DNA: TGCAGTGCTAGTCCCACTACCGTGGAGTACTTC.

This clonotype was detected a few times. CDR3 nucleotide sequence: TGTGCCACCAGCAGAGATTACTCAGGGGGCTACACCTTC. Translated: CATSRDYSGGYTF. The chain couples TRBV15 to TRBJ1-2; possibly TRBD1 for D (5 bases). The length of the CDR3 is 13 residues. Germline assignment: CDR1 LNHNV and CDR2 YYDKDF (reference sequence). Deletions cut 0 bases from V and 8 bases from J, with 10 bases between.

The chain uses TRBV5-1 and TRBJ2-7, with TRBD2 matching 9 bases. This CDR3 spans 14 amino acids. V lost 4 bases, J lost 3 bases, and 5 bases stayed unmatched. The germline CDR1 and CDR2 sequences are SGHRS and YFSETQ. DNA of the CDR3: TGCGCCAGCAGCCCGTCGACTAGCGGCTACGAGCAGTACTTC. It specifies CASSPSTSGYEQYF.

In DNA, the CDR3 is TGCAGCGTTGAAGATCGTCCGGGAGGCCCCTACAATGAGCAGTTCTTC. Protein: CSVEDRPGGPYNEQFF. The rearrangement uses TRBV29-1 and TRBJ2-1; 7 bases align to TRBD2. This CDR3 spans 16 amino acids. The V gene end was trimmed by 0 bases and the J gene end by 2 bases; junction bases not matched to a gene: 7. From germline, CDR1 is SQVTM and CDR2 ANQGSEA.

This clonotype has a handful of counts. The gene calls are TRBV28 and TRBJ1-1, with D possibly TRBD1 on 6 matching bases. Trimming left V 10 bases short and J 9 bases short, with 15 bases between. This CDR3 is 11 amino acids long. Germline CDR1 reads MDHEN; CDR2 reads SYDVKM. The DNA for the CDR3 is TGTGCCACCGCTAGGGGGTCTAAAGCTTTCTTT. This gives the protein CATARGSKAFF.

This chain joins TRBV28 and TRBJ2-1, with D perhaps TRBD2 (6 bases). Trimming stripped 5 bases from V and 5 bases from J, with 25 bases between. Germline V CDR1 and CDR2: MDHEN, SYDVKM. The CDR3 is 18 amino acids. CDR3 in DNA: TGTGCCAGCAGTCCCTACCTAAGGCGAGCGGGCGGGAACAATGAGCAGTTCTTC. It encodes CASSPYLRRAGGNNEQFF.

This clonotype was recorded a few times. The genes are TRBV28 and TRBJ1-1; D uncertain. The CDR3 runs 14 residues. Looked up from germline, CDR1 is MDHEN and CDR2 is SYDVKM. Trimming pared 2 bases from V and 0 bases from J, leaving 7 bases between. Written as DNA, the CDR3 is TGTGCCAGCAGTTTAGCCCCAATGAACACTGAAGCTTTCTTT. Its translation: CASSLAPMNTEAFF.